A selection of T cell receptor beta chains follows, all from one sample in a study of T cells after yellow fever vaccination. TCRdb ran MiXCR on the 5' RACE reads and lists one entry per CDR3 protein. The table shows under 500,000 distinct CDR3 sequences, with about 19% occurring only once. The source was PBMCs, collected before the yellow fever booster vaccination. These TCRs come from a man younger than 35 who received the YFV17D yellow fever vaccine. Both conserved end residues are part of each CDR3. D genes are given only for firm matches. Expanded clones are given a class, and other clones once, few, many or no size at all.

>few|TRBV20-1|-|13|TRBJ1-1
TGCAGTGCTAGCAGGGGTTTGGAGACTGAAGCTTTCTTT
CSASRGLETEAFF
>-|TRBV7-8|-|14|TRBJ1-3
TGTGCCAGCAGCTTAGGGGCTCTAGGAAACACCATATATTTT
CASSLGALGNTIYF
>many|TRBV20-1|TRBD1|15|TRBJ1-6
TGCAGTGCTAGGACAGGGGGCAGCGGGAATTCACCCCTCCACTTT
CSARTGGSGNSPLHF
>-|TRBV7-2|-|13|TRBJ2-3
TGTGCCAGCAGCTTACGGCGAAGGGATACGCAGTATTTT
CASSLRRRDTQYF
>-|TRBV7-9|-|13|TRBJ2-5
TGTGCCAGCAGCTTAGACGGCTATGAGACCCAGTACTTC
CASSLDGYETQYF
>few|TRBV7-2|-|15|TRBJ2-5
TGTGCCAGCACCCAGGCCGGGGTAGGCGGGGAGACCCAGTACTTC
CASTQAGVGGETQYF
>few|TRBV12-3/TRBV12-4|-|16|TRBJ1-1
TGTGCCAGCACTCCATCCGGACTCTTACGGGGGACTGAAGCTTTCTTT
CASTPSGLLRGTEAFF
>few|TRBV5-1|-|15|TRBJ2-1
TGCGCCAGCAGCCCTAGTCCCGGATTATCCGACGGGCAGTTCTTC
CASSPSPGLSDGQFF
>-|TRBV5-6|TRBD2|16|TRBJ2-5
TGTGCCAGCAGCTCCTCTAGCGGGGGGGAGGTGGAGACCCAGTACTTC
CASSSSSGGEVETQYF
>-|TRBV5-5|-|15|TRBJ1-1
TGTGCCAGCAGCTTGGATGGGGAGATGAACACTGAAGCTTTCTTT
CASSLDGEMNTEAFF
>-|TRBV7-9|-|13|TRBJ1-5
TGTGCCAGCAGCTTAGCGTCCGACCAGCCCCAGCATTTT
CASSLASDQPQHF
>few|TRBV6-2/TRBV6-3|-|16|TRBJ1-1
TGTGCCAGCAGTTACTCTGCTTGGGGTATGAACACTGAAGCTTTCTTT
CASSYSAWGMNTEAFF
>-|TRBV6-5|TRBD2|15|TRBJ2-3
TGTGCCAGCAGCGCGACTAGCGGGGGCCTTGATACGCAGTATTTT
CASSATSGGLDTQYF
>few|TRBV7-9|-|13|TRBJ1-5
TGTGCCAGCAGCTTAGAGGCGGGGCAGCCCCAGCATTTT
CASSLEAGQPQHF
>many|TRBV10-1|-|13|TRBJ2-1
TGCGCCAGCAGTGCCTCTCAATTAGGGGAGCAGTTCTTC
CASSASQLGEQFF
>-|TRBV27|TRBD1|14|TRBJ2-1
TGTGCCAGCAGTTCCGGGACAGGGGACGGAGAGCAGTTCTTC
CASSSGTGDGEQFF
>few|TRBV12-3/TRBV12-4|TRBD1|14|TRBJ1-1
TGTGCCAGCAGTTCCCTGACAGGGGCCACTGAAGCTTTCTTT
CASSSLTGATEAFF
>many|TRBV9|TRBD1|14|TRBJ1-6
TGTGCCAGCGGAAAAGGGGGCAGTAATTCACCCCTCCACTTT
CASGKGGSNSPLHF
>once|TRBV7-3|-|15|TRBJ2-3
TGTGCCAGCAGTTCCGCGTGGGGGCTAGTAGATACGCAGTATTTT
CASSSAWGLVDTQYF
>-|TRBV11-2|TRBD2|15|TRBJ2-2
TGTGCCAGCAGCGCGATCGGGGGGGCCGCCGGGGAGCTGTTTTTT
CASSAIGGAAGELFF
>few|TRBV2|-|13|TRBJ1-3
TGTGCCAGCACCCCAGGGAGTGGAAACACCATATATTTT
CASTPGSGNTIYF